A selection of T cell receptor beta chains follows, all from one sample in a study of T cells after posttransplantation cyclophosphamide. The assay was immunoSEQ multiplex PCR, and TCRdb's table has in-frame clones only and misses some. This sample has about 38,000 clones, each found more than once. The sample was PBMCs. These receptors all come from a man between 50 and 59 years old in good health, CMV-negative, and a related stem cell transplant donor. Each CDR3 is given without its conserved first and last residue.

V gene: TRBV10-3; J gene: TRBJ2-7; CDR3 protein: AISSGSIYEQY
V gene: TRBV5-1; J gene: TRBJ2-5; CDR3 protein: ASSPGSLLETQY
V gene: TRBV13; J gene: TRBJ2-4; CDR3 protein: ASSDRVSGRAKNIQY
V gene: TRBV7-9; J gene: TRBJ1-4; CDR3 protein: ASSFVRTNEKLF
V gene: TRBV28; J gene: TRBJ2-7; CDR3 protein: ASSSGGYKIYEQY
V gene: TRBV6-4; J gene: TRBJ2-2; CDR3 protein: ASSIAGENTGELF
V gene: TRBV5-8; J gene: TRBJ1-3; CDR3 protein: ASSLMPGAGNTIY
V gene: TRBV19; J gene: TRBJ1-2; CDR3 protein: ASSPPAGNYGYT
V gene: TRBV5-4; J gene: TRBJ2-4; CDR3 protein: ASSPDLIAKNIQY
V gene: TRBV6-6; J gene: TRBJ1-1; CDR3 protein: ASGRMDTEAF
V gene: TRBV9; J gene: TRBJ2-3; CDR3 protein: ASKRGAKSTDTQY
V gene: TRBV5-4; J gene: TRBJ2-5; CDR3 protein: ASSNITGGRGETQY
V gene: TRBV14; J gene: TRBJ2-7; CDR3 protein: ASSPLFGGRNEQY
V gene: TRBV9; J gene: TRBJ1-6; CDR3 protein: ASSGGDRWSNSPLH
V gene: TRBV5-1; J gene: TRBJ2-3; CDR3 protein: ASSYTDTQY
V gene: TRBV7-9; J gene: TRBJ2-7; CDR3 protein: ASSFGETYEQY
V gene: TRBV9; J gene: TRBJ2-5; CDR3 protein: ASSVTENWETQY
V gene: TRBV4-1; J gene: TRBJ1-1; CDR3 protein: ASSQEGTGGLTAF
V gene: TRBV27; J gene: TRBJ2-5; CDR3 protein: ASSPDRQETQY
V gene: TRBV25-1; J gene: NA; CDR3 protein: ASSGAGGASYEQY
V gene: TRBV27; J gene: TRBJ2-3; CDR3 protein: ASSASGRALDTQY
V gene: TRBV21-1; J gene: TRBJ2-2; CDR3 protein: ASSKMGQTNTGELF
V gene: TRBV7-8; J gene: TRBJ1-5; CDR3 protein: ASSLGQGAISNQPQH
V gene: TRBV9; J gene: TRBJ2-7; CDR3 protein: ASSPGTSGGLDEQY
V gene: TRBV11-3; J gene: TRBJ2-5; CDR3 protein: ASSYRVGETQY
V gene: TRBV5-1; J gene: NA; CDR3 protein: ASSLGQAVYEQY
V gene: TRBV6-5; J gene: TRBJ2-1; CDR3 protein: ASSYSSGAGGNEQF
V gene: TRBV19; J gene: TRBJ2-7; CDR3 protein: ASSTGLDIYEQY
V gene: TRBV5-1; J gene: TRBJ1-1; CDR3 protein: ASSSDRTGLETF
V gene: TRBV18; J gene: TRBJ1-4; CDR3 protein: ASSPAATGNEKLF
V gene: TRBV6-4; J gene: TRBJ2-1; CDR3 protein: ASSDRLDREQF
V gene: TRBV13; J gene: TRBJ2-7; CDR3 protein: ASSLGHSYEQY
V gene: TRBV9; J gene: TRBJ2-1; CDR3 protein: ASSVGRVTYNEQF
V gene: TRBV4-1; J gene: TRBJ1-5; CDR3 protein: ASSQDGGGAGGDQPQH
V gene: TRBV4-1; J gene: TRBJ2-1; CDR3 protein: ASSRGRGEISNEQF
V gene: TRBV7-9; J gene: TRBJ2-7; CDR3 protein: ASSGETDPYEQY
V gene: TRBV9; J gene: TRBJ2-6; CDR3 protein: ASSPRDRDRTGANVLT
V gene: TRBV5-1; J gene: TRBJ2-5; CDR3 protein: ASSNRLAGLETQY
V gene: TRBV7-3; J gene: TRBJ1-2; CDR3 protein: ASSLGQSDGYT
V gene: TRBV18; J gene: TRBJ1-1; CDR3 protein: ASSRQGWTEAF
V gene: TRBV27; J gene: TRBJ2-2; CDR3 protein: ASTPGTGSTGELF
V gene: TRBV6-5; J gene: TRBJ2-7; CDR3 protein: ASSYSASGGYEQY
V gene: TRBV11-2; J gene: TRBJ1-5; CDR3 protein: ASSLLSNQPQH
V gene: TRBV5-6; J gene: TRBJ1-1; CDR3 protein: ASSGPGRRVTEAF
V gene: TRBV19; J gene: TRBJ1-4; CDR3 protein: ASSIGLSGFATNEKLF
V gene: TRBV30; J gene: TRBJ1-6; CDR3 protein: ASGGDTYNSPLH
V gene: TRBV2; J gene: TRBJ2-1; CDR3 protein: ASTIAGSYNEQF
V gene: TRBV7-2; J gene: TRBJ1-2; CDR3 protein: ASSKSTGGVFDGYT
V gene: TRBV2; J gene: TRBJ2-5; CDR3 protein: ASSDEGRETQY
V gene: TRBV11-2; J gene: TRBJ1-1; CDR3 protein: ASSLVGRENTEAF
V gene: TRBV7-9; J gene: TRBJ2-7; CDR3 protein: ASSLETSGRNEQY
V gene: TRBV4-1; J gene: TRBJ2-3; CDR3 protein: ASSHRTGESDTQY
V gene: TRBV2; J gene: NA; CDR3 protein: ASNQAYEQY
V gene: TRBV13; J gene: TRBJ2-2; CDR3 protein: ASRFSTGELF